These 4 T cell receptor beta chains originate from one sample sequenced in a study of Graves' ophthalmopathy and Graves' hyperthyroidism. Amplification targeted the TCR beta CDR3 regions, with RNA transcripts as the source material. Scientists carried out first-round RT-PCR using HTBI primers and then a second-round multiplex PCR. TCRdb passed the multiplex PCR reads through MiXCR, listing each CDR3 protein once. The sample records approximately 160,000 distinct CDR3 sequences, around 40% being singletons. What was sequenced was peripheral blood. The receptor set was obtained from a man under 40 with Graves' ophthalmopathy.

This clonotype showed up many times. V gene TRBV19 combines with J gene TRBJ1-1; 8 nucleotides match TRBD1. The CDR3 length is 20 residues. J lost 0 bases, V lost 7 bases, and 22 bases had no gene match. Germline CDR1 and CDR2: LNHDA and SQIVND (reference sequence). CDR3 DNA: TGTGCCAGTACCCTCTTTCAGTCTACCAGGGGGCGGATAATGAACACTGAAGCTTTCTTT. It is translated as CASTLFQSTRGRIMNTEAFF.

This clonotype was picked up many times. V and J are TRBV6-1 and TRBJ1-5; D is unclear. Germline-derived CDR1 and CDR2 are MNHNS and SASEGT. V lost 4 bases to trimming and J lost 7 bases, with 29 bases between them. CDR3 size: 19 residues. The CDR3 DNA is TGTGCCAGCAGTGGTCCGGAAGGTAATGGTGGGGAGGAGAGCCAGCCCCAGCATTTT. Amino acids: CASSGPEGNGGEESQPQHF.

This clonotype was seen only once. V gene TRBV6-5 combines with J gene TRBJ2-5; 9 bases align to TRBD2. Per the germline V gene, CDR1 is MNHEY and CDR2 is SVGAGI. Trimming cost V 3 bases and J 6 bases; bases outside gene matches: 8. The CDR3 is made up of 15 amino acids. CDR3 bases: TGTGCCAGCAGTTATTCGAGGACTAGCGCGAAGACCCAGTACTTC. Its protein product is CASSYSRTSAKTQYF.

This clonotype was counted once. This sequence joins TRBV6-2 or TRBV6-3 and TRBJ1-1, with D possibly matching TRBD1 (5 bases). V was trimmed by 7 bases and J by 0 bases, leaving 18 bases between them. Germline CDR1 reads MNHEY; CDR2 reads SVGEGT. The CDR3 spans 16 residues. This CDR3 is CASTVPGQHMNTEAFF. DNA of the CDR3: TGTGCCAGCACCGTACCAGGGCAGCACATGAACACTGAAGCTTTCTTT.